Following are 23 T cell receptor beta chains from one sample sequenced in a study of control samples from healthy donors and cancer patients. Only in-frame clones appear in the TCRdb table, and some are missing; sequencing was by immunoSEQ multiplex PCR. This table has approximately 97,000 clones, around nine tenths appearing once. Material for sequencing was blood. These receptors came from a man aged 30-40 years in good health.

The V and J genes are TRBV21-1 and TRBJ1-4; no DNA check was done on the table's D call, TRBD1. TRBV21-1 represents a pseudogene. CDR3 length: 17 residues. CDR3 in amino acids: CASSKGGTGMANEKLFF. The DNA of the CDR3 is TGTGCCAGCAGCAAAGGGGGGACAGGGATGGCTAATGAAAAACTGTTTTTT.

This chain links TRBV7-2 with TRBJ2-1; TRBD2 aligns across 11 bases. The CDR3 is made up of 17 amino acids. J lost 5 bases, V lost 0 bases, and 6 bases had no gene match. From germline, CDR1 is SGHTA and CDR2 FQGNSA. The CDR3 DNA reads TGTGCCAGCAGCTTAGCATCCGGGACTAGCGGTAACAATGAGCAGTTCTTC. It translates to CASSLASGTSGNNEQFF.

The DNA for the CDR3 is TGTGCCAGTAGTAAACAACTGGCCGGGACAGGGGCGATCAATGAGCAGTTCTTC. It translates to CASSKQLAGTGAINEQFF. This chain uses TRBV19 with TRBJ2-1, with 10 bases aligning to TRBD1. J gave up 6 bases and V 4 bases, and 15 bases lay outside the gene matches. The V gene's germline CDR1 is LNHDA and CDR2 SQIVND (reference sequence). The CDR3 loop spans 18 amino acids.

The rearrangement links TRBV3-1 (or the pseudogene TRBV3-2) to TRBJ2-4, with D possibly called TRBD1 or TRBD2 (5 bases each). The germline V gene encodes CDR1 LGHDT and CDR2 YNNKEL (reference sequence). V was trimmed by 1 base and J by 7 bases, leaving 11 bases between them. The CDR3 is made up of 14 amino acids. The CDR3 sequence: CASSQGGTGNIQYF. The CDR3 DNA reads as TGTGCCAGCAGCCAAGGGGGGACGGGGAACATTCAGTACTTC.

The chain is built from TRBV2 and TRBJ2-2, with D uncertain. Germline V gene sequence: CDR1 SNHLY, CDR2 FYNNEI. The CDR3 totals 14 residues. The germline V and J ends were trimmed by 4 bases and 2 bases, with 8 bases remaining between them. This chain's CDR3 is CASSATGNTGELFF. The CDR3 DNA is TGTGCCAGCAGTGCCACTGGTAACACCGGGGAGCTGTTTTTT.

The chain is built from TRBV23-1 and TRBJ2-2; D gene unclear. TRBV23-1 belongs to the ORF category, with a function that is uncertain. V was trimmed by 7 bases and J by 5 bases, leaving 17 bases between them. This CDR3 region has 15 residues. CDR3 region: CASKHPRTETGELFF. In nucleotides, the CDR3 is TGCGCCAGCAAACATCCAAGGACGGAGACCGGGGAGCTGTTTTTT.

V gene TRBV19 combines with J gene TRBJ2-1; 12 positions match TRBD2. CDR3 length: 16 residues. V lost 1 base and J lost 9; bases outside the gene matches: 7. From germline, CDR1 is LNHDA and CDR2 SQIVND (reference sequence). For the CDR3, the DNA is TGTGCCAGTAGTATAGGAGCTAGCGGGAGGGTCGGTGAGCAGTTCTTC. It yields the protein CASSIGASGRVGEQFF.

The chain combines TRBV24-1 with TRBJ2-5, with 7 bases lining up with TRBD1. The CDR3 sequence is 13 residues long. The V segment lost 4 bases and the J segment 4 bases; nucleotides outside the gene matches: 2. From germline, CDR1 is KGHDR and CDR2 SFDVKD. CDR3 loop: CATSDNRGETQYF. The CDR3 DNA sequence: TGTGCCACCAGTGACAACAGGGGAGAGACCCAGTACTTC.

The chain employs TRBV18 and TRBJ2-1; 9 bases fit TRBD2. This CDR3 region has 15 residues. Germline V CDR1 and CDR2: KGHSH, LQKENI. The trim removed 7 bases at V and 4 bases at J, leaving 8 bases unmatched. The CDR3 DNA is TGTGCCAGCTTAACACTAGCGGGTTCATACAATGAGCAGTTCTTC. It is translated as CASLTLAGSYNEQFF.

V and J are TRBV19 and TRBJ2-1; a weak D match, TRBD1 (5 bases). V lost 6 bases and J 5 bases, leaving 11 bases between the germline ends. Germline V gene data show CDR1 as LNHDA and CDR2 as SQIVND (reference sequence). CDR3 length equals 13 residues. The CDR3 nucleotides are TGTGCCAGTAGCACCACAGGTCACAATGAGCAGTTCTTC. This gives the protein CASSTTGHNEQFF. The variable domain in full, with the rest retrieved from reference TRBV19 and TRBJ2-1, is DGGITQSPKYLFRKEGQNVTLSCEQNLNHDAMYWYRQDPGQGLRLIYYSQIVNDFQKGDIAEGYSVSREKKESFPLTVTSAQKNPTAFYLCASSTTGHNEQFFGPGTRLTVL.

The V and J genes are TRBV2 and TRBJ2-7; the D gene is possibly TRBD1 (6 bases). The CDR3 sequence is 13 residues long. Germline V lookup: CDR1 SNHLY, CDR2 FYNNEI. V lost 5 bases and J lost 6, with 14 bases in between. The DNA for the CDR3 is TGTGCCAGCAGTTACGGGACACACGCCGAGCAGTACTTC. It yields the protein CASSYGTHAEQYF. The full variable domain, in which reference TRBV2 and TRBJ2-7 provide the parts outside the CDR3, is EPEVTQTPSHQVTQMGQEVILRCVPISNHLYFYWYRQILGQKVEFLVSFYNNEISEKSEIFDDQFSVERPDGSNFTLKIRSTKLEDSAMYFCASSYGTHAEQYFGPGTRLTVT.

This clone was recorded only once. The V and J genes are TRBV11-2 and TRBJ2-7, with no clear D. Germline loops: CDR1 SGHAT, CDR2 FQNNGV. The CDR3 length is 12 residues. Trimming took 1 base from V and 3 from J, leaving 4 bases between them. The CDR3 nucleotides read TGTGCCAGCAGCTTAGTGATCTACGAGCAGTACTTC. This gives the protein CASSLVIYEQYF.

V is TRBV9 and J is TRBJ1-1; 7 bases map to TRBD1. Germline V gene lookup returns CDR1 SGDLS and CDR2 YYNGEE. The trim removed 4 bases at V and 3 bases at J, leaving 6 bases unmatched. CDR3 length: 14 amino acids. The CDR3 coding sequence is TGTGCCAGCAGCATATTAACAGGGGACACTGAAGCTTTCTTT. Amino acids: CASSILTGDTEAFF.

The chain is built from TRBV3-1 (or the pseudogene TRBV3-2) and TRBJ2-3, with 9 positions matching TRBD2. The CDR3 extends over 15 amino acids. Per the germline V gene, CDR1 is LGHDT and CDR2 is YNNKEL (reference sequence). Unmatched junction bases numbered 3, after V lost 4 bases and J lost 1 base. CDR3 loop: CASSRRTSGTDTQYF. Here the CDR3 DNA reads TGTGCCAGCAGCCGTCGGACTAGCGGCACAGATACGCAGTATTTT.

This chain links TRBV11-2 with TRBJ2-7, with 8 bases that match TRBD2. The J segment lost 3 bases and the V segment lost 1 base, leaving 5 bases of the junction unmatched. The CDR3 runs 15 residues. Germline V CDR1 and CDR2: SGHAT, FQNNGV. CDR3 coding DNA: TGTGCCAGCAGCTTAGTCCTGGGACTAGTCTACGAGCAGTACTTC. Translating gives CASSLVLGLVYEQYF. Using reference TRBV11-2 and TRBJ2-7 for the parts outside the CDR3, the full variable domain is EAGVAQSPRYKIIEKRQSVAFWCNPISGHATLYWYQQILGQGPKLLIQFQNNGVVDDSQLPKDRFSAERLKGVDSTLKIQPAKLEDSAVYLCASSLVLGLVYEQYFGPGTRLTVT.

The chain combines TRBV4-2 with TRBJ2-1; no clear D. Germline CDR1 LGHNA, CDR2 YNFKEQ. Trimming shortened V by 0 bases and J by 2 bases, and 11 bases separated the two germline ends. The CDR3 runs 16 residues. Here the CDR3 reads CASSQETGYAYNEQFF. CDR3 nucleotides: TGTGCCAGCAGCCAAGAAACGGGTTACGCCTACAATGAGCAGTTCTTC.

This chain uses TRBV11-2 with TRBJ2-7; D not certain. Trimming left V 7 bases short and J 2 bases short, with 15 bases between. CDR3 length equals 14 residues. Germline CDR1 SGHAT, CDR2 FQNNGV. The CDR3 DNA is TGTGCCAGCACTTTGTGGGTCTTACCCTACGAGCAGTACTTC. This encodes CASTLWVLPYEQYF.

CDR3: CASSFRLAGVGNEQFF. In nucleotides, the CDR3 is TGCGCCAGCAGCTTTAGACTAGCGGGAGTAGGGAATGAGCAGTTCTTC. This chain links TRBV5-1 with TRBJ2-1; 12 bases match TRBD2. The J segment lost 7 bases and the V segment lost 2 bases, leaving 7 bases of the junction unmatched. This CDR3 has 16 amino acids. CDR1 and CDR2 from the germline V gene are SGHRS and YFSETQ.

V gene TRBV27 combines with J gene TRBJ2-6; D unresolved. The germline gives CDR1 MNHEY, CDR2 SMNVEV (reference sequence). The V end was cut by 6 bases, the J end by 0 bases, with 6 bases between. The CDR3 covers 14 residues. DNA of the CDR3: TGTGCCAGCAGCCTTTTCTCTGGGGCCAACGTCCTGACTTTC. Its protein is CASSLFSGANVLTF.

The genes are TRBV7-8 and TRBJ2-6; D call uncertain. Trimming removed 2 bases from V and 3 bases from J, with 5 bases in between. The CDR3 is 14 residues long. Germline V gene data show CDR1 as SGHVS and CDR2 as FQNEAQ. The CDR3 nucleotides are TGTGCCAGCAGCTTAAAAAGTGGGGCCAACGTCCTGACTTTC. It translates to CASSLKSGANVLTF.

V is TRBV6-1 and J is TRBJ2-3; 8 nucleotides line up with TRBD2. Germline CDR1 MNHNS, CDR2 SASEGT. After removal of 3 bases from V and 1 base from J, the junction contained 9 bases not matched to a gene. There are 17 residues in the CDR3. This chain's CDR3 is CASSDGRGTARTDTQYF. CDR3 DNA sequence: TGTGCCAGCAGTGACGGGAGGGGGACTGCACGCACAGATACGCAGTATTTT.

As regards this clone: The sample holds other DNA sequences that translate to the same CDR3. This rearrangement joins TRBV2 to TRBJ2-7, with D tentatively TRBD1 (6 bases). The germline gives CDR1 SNHLY, CDR2 FYNNEI. CDR3 length equals 12 residues. V was cut by 6 bases and J by 2 bases, with 8 bases left in between. CDR3 sequence (DNA): TGTGCCAGCAGAGGGGGTCCCTACGAGCAGTACTTC. It translates to CASRGGPYEQYF.

The table lists this clone with a count of one. The rearrangement uses TRBV25-1 and TRBJ2-7; D may be TRBD2 (5 bases). Germline V CDR1 and CDR2: MGHDK, SYGVNS. V dropped 5 bases and J dropped 5 bases, with 13 bases sitting between them. CDR3 length: 13 amino acids. Written as DNA, the CDR3 is TGTGCCAGCAGTTTCGCAGGAGGTAACGAGCAGTACTTC. It codes for CASSFAGGNEQYF.